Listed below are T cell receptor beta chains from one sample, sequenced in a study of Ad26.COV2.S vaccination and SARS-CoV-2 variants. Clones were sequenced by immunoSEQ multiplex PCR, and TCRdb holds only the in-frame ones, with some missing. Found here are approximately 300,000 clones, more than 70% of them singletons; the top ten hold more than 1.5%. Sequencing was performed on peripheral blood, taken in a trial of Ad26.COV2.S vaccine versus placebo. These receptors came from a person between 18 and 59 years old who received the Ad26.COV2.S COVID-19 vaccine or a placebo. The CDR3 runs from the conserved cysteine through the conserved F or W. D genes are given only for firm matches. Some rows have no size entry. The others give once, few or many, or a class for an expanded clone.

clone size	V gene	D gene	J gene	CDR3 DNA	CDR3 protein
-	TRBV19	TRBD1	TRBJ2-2	TGTGCCAGTAACTCTGGGACAGGGGGCCACACCGGGGAGCTGTTTTTT	CASNSGTGGHTGELFF
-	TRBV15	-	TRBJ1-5	TGTGCCACCAGCGGCGGGGGGAGCAATCAGCCCCAGCATTTT	CATSGGGSNQPQHF
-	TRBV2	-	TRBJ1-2	TGTGCCAGCAGTGAAGAGCCGACTTATGGCTACACCTTC	CASSEEPTYGYTF
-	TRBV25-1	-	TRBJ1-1	TGTGCCAGCAGTGGGAGGGACAATCATCTGAACACTGAAGCTTTCTTT	CASSGRDNHLNTEAFF
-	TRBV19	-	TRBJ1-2	TGTGCCAGTAGTATAGTGGAGGGGCTAAACTATGGCTACACCTTC	CASSIVEGLNYGYTF
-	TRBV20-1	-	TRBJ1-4	TGCAGTGCTACCCCGGAGAGGGGAACCACTTTT	CSATPERGTTF
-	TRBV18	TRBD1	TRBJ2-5	TGTGCCAGCTCACCTTCTTTGGGCCTCGACAGGGTGAAAGAGACCCAGTACTTC	CASSPSLGLDRVKETQYF
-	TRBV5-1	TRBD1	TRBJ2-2	TGCGCCAGCAGCCTGGGGACAGGGGGTACCGGGGAGCTGTTTTTT	CASSLGTGGTGELFF
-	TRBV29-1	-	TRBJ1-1	TGCAGCGTTGAATTGACAGCTTACACTGAAGCTTTCTTT	CSVELTAYTEAFF
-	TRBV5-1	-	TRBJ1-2	TGCGCCAGCAGCTTGGAAAATTCTAACTATGGCTACACCTTC	CASSLENSNYGYTF
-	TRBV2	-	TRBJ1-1	TGTGCCAGCAAGAAACGGACCTCCATGAACACTGAAGCTTTCTTT	CASKKRTSMNTEAFF
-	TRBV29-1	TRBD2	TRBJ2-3	TGCAGCCTCCTTAGCGGGGGGGTAACAGATACGCAGTATTTT	CSLLSGGVTDTQYF
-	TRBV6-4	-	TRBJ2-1	TGTGCCAGCGGATCCCGGGGTGGTGAGCAGTTCTTC	CASGSRGGEQFF
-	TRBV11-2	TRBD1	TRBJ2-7	TGTGCCAGCAGCAGACAGGGGGCAGGGTACGAGCAGTACTTC	CASSRQGAGYEQYF
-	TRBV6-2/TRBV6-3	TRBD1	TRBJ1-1	TGTGCCAGCAGTTACAACAGGGGGCCTAACACTGAAGCTTTCTTT	CASSYNRGPNTEAFF
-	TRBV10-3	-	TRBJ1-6	TGTGCCATCAGATCCCCGGACCCGGGAAATTCACCCCTCCACTTT	CAIRSPDPGNSPLHF
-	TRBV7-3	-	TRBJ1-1	TGTGCCAGCAGCCCACGCATGAACACTGAAGCTTTCTTT	CASSPRMNTEAFF
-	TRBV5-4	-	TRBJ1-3	TGTGCCAGCAGCTCTGGGGGGGGTCCCTTCTCTGGAAACACCATATATTTT	CASSSGGGPFSGNTIYF
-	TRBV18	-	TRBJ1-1	TGTGCCAGCTCACCAACCGACAGCGTGAACACTGAAGCTTTCTTT	CASSPTDSVNTEAFF
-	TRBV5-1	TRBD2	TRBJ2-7	TGCGCCAGCAGGACTCTAGCGGGGGGCCGCTACGAGCAGTACTTC	CASRTLAGGRYEQYF
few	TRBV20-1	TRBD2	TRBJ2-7	TGCAGTGCTAGTCCAGTATCTAGCGGTTACGAGCAGTACTTC	CSASPVSSGYEQYF
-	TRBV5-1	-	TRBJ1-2	TGCGCCAGCAGCTTGGGTCAGGTGTACTATGGCTACACCTTC	CASSLGQVYYGYTF
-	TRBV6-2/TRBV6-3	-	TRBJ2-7	TGTGCCAGCAGCGACGTTTTGGCCCACGAGCAGTACTTC	CASSDVLAHEQYF
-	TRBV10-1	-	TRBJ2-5	TGCGCCAGCAGGGGTAGAAGGGTCCAAGAGACCCAGTACTTC	CASRGRRVQETQYF
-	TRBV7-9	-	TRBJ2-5	TGTGCCAGCAGCTCCAACAGGGTTTTCGGCTTGGGAGAGACCCAGTACTTC	CASSSNRVFGLGETQYF
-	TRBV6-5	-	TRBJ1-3	TGTGCCAGCAGTCGACAGAGCTCTGGAAACACCATATATTTT	CASSRQSSGNTIYF
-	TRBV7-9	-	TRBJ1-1	TGTGCCAGCAGCTTCGTCGGCCTTGAAGACACTGAAGCTTTCTTT	CASSFVGLEDTEAFF
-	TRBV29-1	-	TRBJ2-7	TGCAGCGTTGCCTACAGGGACGACGAGCAGTACTTC	CSVAYRDDEQYF
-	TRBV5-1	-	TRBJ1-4	TGCGCCAGCAGCTTGGCCGTTACAGGGAGTAATGAAAAACTGTTTTTT	CASSLAVTGSNEKLFF
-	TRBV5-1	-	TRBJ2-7	TGCGCCAGCAGCTCACCTGGGACCGAGCAGTACTTC	CASSSPGTEQYF
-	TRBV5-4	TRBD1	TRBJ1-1	TGTGCCAGCAGCTTACTGACAGGGGTGGAAGCTTTCTTT	CASSLLTGVEAFF
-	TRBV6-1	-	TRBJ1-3	TGTGCCAGCAGTGAAAGGCCACGCGGCGGAAACACCATATATTTT	CASSERPRGGNTIYF
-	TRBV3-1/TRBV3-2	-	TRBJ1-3	TGTGCCAGCAGCCCCATTGTCTCTGGAAACACCATATATTTT	CASSPIVSGNTIYF
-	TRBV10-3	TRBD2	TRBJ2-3	TGTGCCTCCCGGACTAGCGGGGGGGCGCGTGGCACAGATACGCAGTATTTT	CASRTSGGARGTDTQYF
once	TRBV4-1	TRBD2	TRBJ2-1	TGCGCCAGCAGGGTAGCGGGGGTATCCTACAATGAGCAGTTCTTC	CASRVAGVSYNEQFF
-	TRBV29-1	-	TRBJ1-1	TGCAGCGTTGCCACTCCGAAGGGCCGGGACACTGAAGCTTTCTTT	CSVATPKGRDTEAFF
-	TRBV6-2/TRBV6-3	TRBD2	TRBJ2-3	TGTGCCAGCAGTTACCTTCTCCTAGCGGGGGGGCCTTTTGGTACAGATACGCAGTATTTT	CASSYLLLAGGPFGTDTQYF
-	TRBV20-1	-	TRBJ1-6	TGCAGTGCTAGTCCCACGCGGGCGGGTTCACCCCTCCACTTT	CSASPTRAGSPLHF
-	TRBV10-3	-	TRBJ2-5	TGTGCCATCAGTGGCGGAGAGACCCAGTACTTC	CAISGGETQYF
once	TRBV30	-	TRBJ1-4	TGTGCCTGGAGTGTTCAGGGGTATGAAAAACTGTTTTTT	CAWSVQGYEKLFF
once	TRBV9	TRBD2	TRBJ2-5	TGTGCCAGCAGCTCCGGGACTAGCGGGGGGGTGCGGGAGACCCAGTACTTC	CASSSGTSGGVRETQYF
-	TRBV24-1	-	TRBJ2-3	TGTGCCACCAGTGCGGGGGCCGCCACACGCACAGATACGCAGTATTTT	CATSAGAATRTDTQYF
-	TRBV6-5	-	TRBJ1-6	TGTGCCAGCGCTAAATGGGGGCAAGGACCCCTCCACTTT	CASAKWGQGPLHF
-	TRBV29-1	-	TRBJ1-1	TGCACCCACCTGGGGGACACGAACACTGAAGCTTTCTTT	CTHLGDTNTEAFF
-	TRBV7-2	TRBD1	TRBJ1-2	TGTGCCAGCAGCTTAGGGGACAGGGGTGGTGGCTACACCTTC	CASSLGDRGGGYTF
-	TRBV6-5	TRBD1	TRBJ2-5	TGTGCCAGCAGAAGTAGGGACAGCCAAGAGACCCAGTACTTC	CASRSRDSQETQYF
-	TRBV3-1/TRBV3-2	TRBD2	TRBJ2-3	TGTGCCAGCAGCCAAGAGGGGGGGGGAGCGGATACGCAGTATTTT	CASSQEGGGADTQYF
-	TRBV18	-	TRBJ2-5	TGTGCCAGCTCACCCCTAGCCCAGGGAGGAGACTCAAGATACTTC	CASSPLAQGGDSRYF
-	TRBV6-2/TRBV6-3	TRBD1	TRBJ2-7	TGTGCCAGCAGTTTCGTCTGGACAGGGAGTTTGAAGCAGTACTTC	CASSFVWTGSLKQYF
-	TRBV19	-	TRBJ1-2	TGTGCCAGTATCGACGGCGGGGCTGGGAACTATGGCTACACCTTC	CASIDGGAGNYGYTF
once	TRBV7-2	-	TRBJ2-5	TGTGCCAGCAGCTCCTCCGTAGGGGAGACCCAGTACTTC	CASSSSVGETQYF
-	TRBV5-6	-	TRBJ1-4	TGTGCCAGCAGCTTGCAGGGCTATATCGAAAAACTGTTTTTT	CASSLQGYIEKLFF
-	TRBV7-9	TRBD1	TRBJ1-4	TGTGCAACCGGGACAGGGTGGGCCACTAATGAAAAACTGTTTTTT	CATGTGWATNEKLFF
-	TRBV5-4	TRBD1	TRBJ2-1	TGTGCGCTAACCGGGACAGGCGGTAATGAGCAGTTCTTC	CALTGTGGNEQFF
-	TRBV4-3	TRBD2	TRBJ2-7	TGCGCCAGCAGCCAACTACTAGCGGGATACTACGAGCAGTACTTC	CASSQLLAGYYEQYF
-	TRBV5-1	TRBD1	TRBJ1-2	TGCGCCAGCAGCTTGTCCGCGCCCGGGACAGTGCGTGGCTACACCTTC	CASSLSAPGTVRGYTF
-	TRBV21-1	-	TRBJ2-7	TGTGCCAGCAGCGGACGGACTAGCGGGGGGGATTCCTACGAGCAGTACTTC	CASSGRTSGGDSYEQYF
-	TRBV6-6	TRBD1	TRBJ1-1	TGTGCCAGCAGCCATCCCCGGGACAGGGGATGGACTGAAGCTTTCTTT	CASSHPRDRGWTEAFF
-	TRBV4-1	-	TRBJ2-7	TGCGCCAGCAGCCAAGGCAGGAACTACGAGCAGTACTTC	CASSQGRNYEQYF
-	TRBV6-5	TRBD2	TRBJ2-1	TGTGCCAGCAGTTATAAGCGGGGGACCCTGTACAATGAGCAGTTCTTC	CASSYKRGTLYNEQFF